This T cell receptor beta chain was recovered during a study of blood T cells in healthy people across ages (dated by TCRdb to the mid-2010s). Regarding the complete study: Template switching captured roughly one uniquely barcoded TCR beta cDNA molecule per two T cells in model experiments. Two additional independent replicas of 1 million unique cDNA reads from the same blood draw were analyzed for two donors (one aged 18 to 30 and one aged 80 or older). Age-related changes in TCR beta repertoire diversity were measured in the study by deep sequencing normalized with unique cDNA molecular identifiers. To avoid experimental bias, donors of different ages were distributed randomly across sequencing lanes. Four age groups were formed from the donors: young (average about 17 years), middle-aged (approximately 41), aged (62) and long-lived (roughly 81).

The donors were some 36 Caucasian individuals from Russia, aged about 6 to 100 years, who were systemically healthy. Each donor gave 8 to 10 milliliters of peripheral blood, collected into EDTA-treated Vacutainer tubes. Ficoll-Paque density-gradient centrifugation was used to isolate PBMCs, with at least 7 million per sample. Trizol reagent was used to extract total RNA from the PBMCs, yielding at least 6 micrograms per sample. The percentages of naive CD45RAhigh/CD27high T cells were determined by flow cytometry on a PBMC aliquot from every donor. The library came from 5' RACE. Instrument used: Illumina HiSeq 2500. A second PCR of about 7 to 12 cycles was performed with a sample-barcoded 5' primer and a J-beta primer mix. Each TCR beta cDNA molecule received a unique molecular identifier from a template-switch 5' adaptor carrying 12 random nucleotides. At least 3 million CDR3-containing paired-end reads were obtained from each sample. First-strand cDNA was synthesized from all RNA with the Mint cDNA synthesis kit, primed by a TRBC-specific oligonucleotide. After uracil-DNA glycosylase treatment, a first 18-cycle PCR used universal primers M1SS and BC2_uni_R on all cDNA. On the authors' methods: Normalization of each sample was performed by random selection of 1 million high-quality reads, each carrying a distinct molecular identifier. Reads with shared molecular identifiers were discarded instead of being binned into consensus sequences. MiTCR, with a Q25 quality threshold and the strictest error-elimination algorithm, was used for CDR3 identification, clonotype clustering and error correction. A nonparametric unseen species model with Euler transformation was used to estimate a lower bound on total TCR beta diversity. TCRdb took the public reads, trimmed them with fastp at Q25, ran MiXCR for clone calling and kept in-frame beta chains. Rows merge per CDR3 protein into single entries with the most common DNA and genes. The V and J calls follow TCRdb's processing rather than the paper's. Across this sample there are fewer than 1,000,000 distinct CDR3 sequences, with approximately 48% seen only once. The leading ten clones occupy around 21% of the sample.

V is cut by 3 bases and J by 6 bases, and the space between the germline ends is 16 bases. Per the germline V gene, KGHSH is the CDR1 and LQKENI is the CDR2. Taken from cysteine to phenylalanine, the CDR3 has 15 residues. The read is trimmed to its CDR3 DNA, 45 bases read in frame from base 1. As to this clonotype: The antigen it recognizes is unknown. Nothing much larger sits one base from this clone, and base qualities are not available.

The full study reports these points: Because profiling used bulk unsorted PBMCs, naive and antigen-experienced compartments could not be compared conclusively. Estimates of total diversity based on one million sequenced T cells were considered lower bounds and underestimates. Compared with the aged group, the long-lived group had more naive CD4+ T cells, fewer expanded clones and increased TCR diversity, a pattern suggesting age selection. The percentage of naive T cells measured by flow cytometry correlated strongly with observed TCR beta diversity. The CMV infection status of donors was not known, potentially confounding age-related changes in expanded clonotypes. As age increased, observed TCR beta diversity per million T cells dropped in a roughly linear way, and a significant reduction was already evident by age around 41.

This receptor was taken from a man between 60 and 70 years old in good health. The sample comprised blood. Rearrangement joined TRBV18 to TRBJ2-3, with TRBD2 perhaps the D gene, on 5 matching bases. The DNA sequence follows: TGTGCCAGCTCACCGCCGTTGTCGGGGTGGGATACGCAGTATTTT. It encodes CASSPPLSGWDTQYF.